This is a list of T cell receptor beta chains from one sample in a study of blood T cell repertoires in COVID-19. The table came from immunoSEQ multiplex PCR; TCRdb's copy has only in-frame clones and leaves some out. The profile covers roughly 68,000 clones, with around 90% appearing a single time and 0.4% to 0.55% taken by the ten largest. Sequencing used peripheral blood. The receptors derive from a man aged 45-60 years with COVID-19, enrolled during active disease. CDR3s include the opening cysteine and the closing phenylalanine or tryptophan. The D gene is left open where the match is weak. For some rows the clone size is stated as once, few or many, or as a class when expanded; others skip it.

TRBD1,TRBV27,TRBJ2-1,15,NA,CASSRGTGSYNEQFF,TGTGCCAGCAGCCGAGGGACAGGCTCCTACAATGAGCAGTTCTTC
TRBD1,TRBV11-2,TRBJ1-3,15,NA,CASSLTGSAGNTIYF,TGTGCCAGCAGCTTGACAGGGAGTGCTGGAAACACCATATATTTT
TRBD1,TRBV6-4,TRBJ1-2,14,NA,CASSAGQGISGYTF,TGTGCCAGCAGTGCCGGACAGGGGATAAGTGGCTACACCTTC
TRBD1,TRBV10-3,TRBJ2-7,13,NA,CAITRQGDGEQYF,TGTGCCATCACCCGACAGGGGGATGGCGAGCAGTACTTC
TRBD2,TRBV5-1,TRBJ2-7,14,NA,CASSLASGPYEQYF,TGCGCCAGCAGCTTAGCTAGCGGTCCCTACGAGCAGTACTTC
TRBD1,TRBV19,TRBJ2-3,15,NA,CASALDRVSTDTQYF,TGTGCCAGTGCATTGGACAGGGTGTCCACAGATACGCAGTATTTT
TRBD1,TRBV2,TRBJ2-5,13,NA,CASSQGAGETQYF,TGTGCCAGCAGCCAGGGGGCCGGAGAGACCCAGTACTTC
TRBD1,TRBV7-9,TRBJ2-7,15,NA,CASSSSGGAGYEQYF,TGTGCCAGCAGCTCTTCAGGGGGCGCTGGCTACGAGCAGTACTTC
TRBD2,TRBV2,TRBJ2-1,14,NA,CASSLAGAANEQFF,TGTGCCAGCAGTTTAGCGGGAGCGGCCAATGAGCAGTTCTTC
NA,TRBV5-3,TRBJ1-5,12,NA,CASRKAGQPQHF,TGTGCCAGTCGAAAGGCGGGTCAGCCCCAGCATTTT
TRBD1,TRBV19,TRBJ1-2,15,NA,CASSPGTGPAYGYTF,TGTGCCAGTAGTCCCGGGACAGGGCCCGCCTATGGCTACACCTTC
TRBD2,TRBV5-4,TRBJ2-5,16,NA,CASSRRLAGAQETQYF,TGTGCCAGCAGCCGGCGACTAGCGGGGGCACAAGAGACCCAGTACTTC
TRBD1,TRBV4-1,TRBJ1-3,13,NA,CAAGTGPGNTIYF,TGCGCCGCCGGGACAGGGCCTGGAAACACCATATATTTT
NA,TRBV28,TRBJ1-4,12,once,CASGQGHEKLFF,TGTGCCAGCGGGCAGGGCCATGAAAAACTGTTTTTT